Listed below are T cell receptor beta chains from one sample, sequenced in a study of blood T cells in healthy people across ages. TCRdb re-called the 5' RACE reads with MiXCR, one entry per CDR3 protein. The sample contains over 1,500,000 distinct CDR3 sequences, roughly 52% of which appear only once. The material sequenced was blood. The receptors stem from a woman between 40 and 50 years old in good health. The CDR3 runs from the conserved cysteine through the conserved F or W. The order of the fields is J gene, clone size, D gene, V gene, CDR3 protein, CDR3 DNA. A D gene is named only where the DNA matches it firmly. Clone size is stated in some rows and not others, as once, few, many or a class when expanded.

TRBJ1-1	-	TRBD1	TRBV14	CASSLRQGGYTEAFF	TGTGCCAGCAGCCTCCGACAGGGGGGTTACACTGAAGCTTTCTTT
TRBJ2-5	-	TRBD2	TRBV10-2	CASSEPAGGQETQYF	TGCGCCAGCAGTGAACCAGCGGGGGGGCAAGAGACCCAGTACTTC
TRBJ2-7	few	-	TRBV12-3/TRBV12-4	CASSLGDILLYEQYF	TGTGCCAGCAGTTTAGGGGACATCTTACTTTACGAGCAGTACTTC
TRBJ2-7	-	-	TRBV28	CASAWLHEQYF	TGTGCCAGCGCCTGGCTCCACGAGCAGTACTTC
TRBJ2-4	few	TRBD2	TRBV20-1	CSARQGLAGSRGEQYF	TGCAGTGCTAGACAAGGACTAGCGGGGTCCAGGGGGGAGCAGTACTTC
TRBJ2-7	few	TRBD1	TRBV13	CASSVQGLREQYF	TGTGCCAGCAGCGTACAGGGGCTACGGGAGCAGTACTTC
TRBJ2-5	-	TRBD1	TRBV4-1	CAGSQDREATGDQETQYF	TGCGCCGGCAGCCAAGATCGCGAGGCTACAGGGGACCAAGAGACCCAGTACTTC
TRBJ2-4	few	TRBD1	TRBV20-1	CSARDDRTGSNIQYF	TGCAGTGCTAGAGATGATAGGACAGGGTCGAACATTCAGTACTTC
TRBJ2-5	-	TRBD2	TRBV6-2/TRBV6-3	CASSKLARETQYF	TGTGCCAGCAGCAAACTAGCGCGAGAGACCCAGTACTTC
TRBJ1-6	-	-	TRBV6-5	CASKLPGDGSPLHF	TGTGCCAGCAAGCTACCCGGGGATGGTTCACCCCTCCACTTT
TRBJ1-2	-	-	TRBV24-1	CATSDFDGGYTF	TGTGCCACCAGTGATTTCGACGGGGGCTACACCTTC
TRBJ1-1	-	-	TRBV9	CASSPSPLAGGAFF	TGTGCCAGCAGTCCTTCCCCTTTAGCGGGGGGGGCTTTCTTT
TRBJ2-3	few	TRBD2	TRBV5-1	CASKVAGGPADTQYF	TGCGCCAGCAAGGTAGCGGGGGGGCCCGCAGATACGCAGTATTTT
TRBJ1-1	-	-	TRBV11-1	CASSLERTTEAFF	TGTGCCAGCAGCTTAGAGAGGACCACTGAAGCTTTCTTT
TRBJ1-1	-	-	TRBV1	CTSTGLNTEAFF	TGCACCAGTACAGGGCTGAACACTGAAGCTTTCTTT
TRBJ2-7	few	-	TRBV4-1	CASSQDRRQPPYEQYF	TGCGCCAGCAGCCAAGATCGGAGACAACCACCCTACGAGCAGTACTTC
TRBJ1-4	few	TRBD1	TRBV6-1	CASSDADQGANEKLFF	TGTGCCAGCAGTGATGCGGACCAGGGGGCTAATGAAAAACTGTTTTTT
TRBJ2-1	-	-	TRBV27	CASSGQSQDLTSYNEQFF	TGTGCCAGCAGTGGTCAATCACAGGACCTAACCTCCTACAATGAGCAGTTCTTC
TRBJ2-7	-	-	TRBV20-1	CSARDNSVSSYNEQYF	TGCAGTGCTAGAGATAATAGCGTAAGCTCCTACAATGAGCAGTACTTC
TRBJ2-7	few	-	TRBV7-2	CASSLSWTSYEQYF	TGTGCCAGCAGCTTATCTTGGACATCCTACGAGCAGTACTTC
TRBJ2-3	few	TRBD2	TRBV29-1	CSVGGGMTDTQYF	TGCAGCGTTGGCGGGGGGATGACAGATACGCAGTATTTT
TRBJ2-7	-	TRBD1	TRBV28	CASRLTGGYYEQYF	TGTGCCAGCAGGTTGACAGGGGGTTACTACGAGCAGTACTTC
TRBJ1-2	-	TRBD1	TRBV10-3	CATGTANTNYGYTF	TGTGCCACTGGGACAGCTAATACTAACTATGGCTACACCTTC
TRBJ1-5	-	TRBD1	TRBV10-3	CAISTPPAGGIRKSNQPQHF	TGTGCCATCAGTACCCCGCCGGCAGGGGGCATTAGGAAAAGCAATCAGCCCCAGCATTTT
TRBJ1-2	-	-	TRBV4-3	CASSQKGGNYGYTF	TGCGCCAGCAGCCAAAAGGGCGGTAACTATGGCTACACCTTC
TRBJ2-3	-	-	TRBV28	CASSFVARGTDTQYF	TGTGCCAGCAGTTTTGTTGCCAGGGGCACAGATACGCAGTATTTT
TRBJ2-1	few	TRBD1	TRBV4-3	CASSQTGAYNEQFF	TGTGCCAGCAGCCAGACAGGGGCCTACAATGAGCAGTTCTTC
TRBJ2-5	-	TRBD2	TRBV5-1	CASSLVGLAGVETQYF	TGCGCCAGCAGCTTGGTCGGACTAGCGGGGGTGGAGACCCAGTACTTC
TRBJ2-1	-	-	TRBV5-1	CASSFAGWRGADYEQFF	TGCGCCAGCAGCTTTGCTGGGTGGAGGGGCGCGGACTATGAGCAGTTCTTC
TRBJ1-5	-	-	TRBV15	CATSRERLGNQPQHF	TGTGCCACCAGCAGAGAACGCTTGGGCAATCAGCCCCAGCATTTT
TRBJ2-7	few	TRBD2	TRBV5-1	CASSLLAGAPYEQYF	TGCGCCAGCAGCCTTCTAGCGGGGGCCCCCTACGAGCAGTACTTC
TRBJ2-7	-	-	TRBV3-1	CASSLLSGGVWSYEQYF	TGTGCCAGCAGCCTTCTTTCCGGAGGGGTTTGGTCCTACGAGCAGTACTTC
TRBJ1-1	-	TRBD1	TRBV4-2	CASSQDLPGQGEAFF	TGTGCCAGCAGCCAAGACCTGCCGGGACAGGGTGAAGCTTTCTTT
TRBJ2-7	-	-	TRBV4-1	CASSQRQSVYEQYF	TGCGCCAGCAGCCAAAGACAGTCGGTCTACGAGCAGTACTTC
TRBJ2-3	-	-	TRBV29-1	CSVQVPTGTQYF	TGCAGCGTACAGGTTCCGACGGGTACGCAGTATTTT
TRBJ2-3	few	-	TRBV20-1	CSARVGGPSTDTQYF	TGCAGTGCTAGAGTTGGGGGGCCAAGCACAGATACGCAGTATTTT
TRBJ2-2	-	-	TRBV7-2	CASNLAGQSTGELFF	TGTGCCAGCAACCTGGCGGGACAGAGCACCGGGGAGCTGTTTTTT
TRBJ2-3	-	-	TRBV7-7	CASSAGDGEALSTDTQYF	TGTGCTAGCAGCGCAGGGGACGGGGAAGCACTGAGCACAGATACGCAGTATTTT
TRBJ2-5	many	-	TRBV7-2	CASSSDRHPTETQYF	TGTGCCAGCAGTTCGGACAGACACCCTACCGAGACCCAGTACTTC
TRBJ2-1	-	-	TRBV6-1	CASSLSPPGLIGNNEQFF	TGTGCCAGCAGCCTATCCCCACCGGGACTCATAGGCAACAATGAGCAGTTCTTC
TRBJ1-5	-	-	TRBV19	CASSIRANQPQHF	TGTGCCAGTAGTATAAGGGCCAATCAGCCCCAGCATTTT
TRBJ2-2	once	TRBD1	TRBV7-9	CASSLRQGADTGELFF	TGTGCCAGCAGCTTAAGACAGGGGGCCGACACCGGGGAGCTGTTTTTT
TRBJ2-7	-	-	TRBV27	CASSPGRRDYEQYF	TGTGCCAGCAGTCCGGGCCGACGGGACTACGAGCAGTACTTC
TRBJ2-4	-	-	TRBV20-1	CSARPPGGELNIQYF	TGCAGTGCTCGTCCGCCGGGGGGCGAATTGAACATTCAGTACTTC
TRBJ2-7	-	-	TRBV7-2	CASSLYSPSWEQYF	TGTGCCAGCAGCTTATACTCTCCCTCTTGGGAGCAGTACTTC
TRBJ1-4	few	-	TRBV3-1	CASSPWDGTNEKLFF	TGTGCCAGCAGCCCGTGGGACGGAACTAATGAAAAACTGTTTTTT
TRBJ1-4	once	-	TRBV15	CATSRDLGAFGEKLFF	TGTGCCACCAGCAGAGATCTTGGGGCGTTTGGGGAAAAACTGTTTTTT
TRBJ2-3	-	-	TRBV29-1	CSGRRTLSTDTQYF	TGCAGCGGGAGGAGGACATTAAGCACAGATACGCAGTATTTT
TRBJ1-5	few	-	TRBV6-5	CASSYSVNQPQHF	TGTGCCAGCAGTTACTCGGTAAATCAGCCCCAGCATTTT
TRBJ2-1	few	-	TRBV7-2	CASSLELTGPNEQFF	TGTGCCAGCAGCTTAGAACTCACCGGACCCAATGAGCAGTTCTTC
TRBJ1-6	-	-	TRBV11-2	CASSTQRAGNSPLHF	TGTGCCAGCAGCACCCAAAGAGCGGGTAATTCACCCCTCCACTTT
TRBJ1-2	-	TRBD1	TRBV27	CASSRDRFFTF	TGTGCCAGCAGTAGGGACAGGTTCTTCACCTTC
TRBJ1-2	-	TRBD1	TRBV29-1	CSVASFGTADGYAF	TGCAGCGTTGCGTCGTTTGGGACAGCAGATGGCTACGCCTTC
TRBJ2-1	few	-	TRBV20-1	CSARDPWDEQFF	TGCAGTGCTAGAGATCCTTGGGATGAGCAGTTCTTC
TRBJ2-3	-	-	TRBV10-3	CAISESPTGPGQRYF	TGTGCCATCAGTGAGTCCCCGACCGGGCCAGGGCAGAGGTATTTT